This T cell receptor beta chain was documented in a study of CD8+ T cells in alopecia areata. Extracted RNA was reverse transcribed, and the resulting cDNA served as sequencing template. The table came from immunoSEQ multiplex PCR; TCRdb's copy has only in-frame clones and leaves some out. The sample carries about 23,000 clones, 52% recorded once. Germline V lookup: CDR1 MNHEY, CDR2 SMNVEV (reference sequence). Trimming removed 6 bases from V and 6 bases from J; junction bases left unmatched: 9. The CDR3 has 16 residues. This rearrangement joins TRBV27 to TRBJ2-3; 13 bases line up with TRBD2. The sample taken for sequencing was NKG2D-high CD8+ T cells sorted from blood. The TCR comes from a human donor with alopecia areata. CDR3 coding DNA: TGTGCCAGCAGGGATCCGGGACTAGCGGGATTCGATACGCAGTATTTT. Its protein product is CASRDPGLAGFDTQYF.